This TCR beta chain was found in a study of cytotoxic CD8 clonotypes in ibrutinib-treated CLL. Details on this clone: The antigen remains unidentified.

Study-wide results and limits: Sampling times (in sustained-remission versus progressing patients) were not the same.

TCRdb's table, derived via immunoSEQ multiplex PCR, lists solely in-frame clones and lacks some. The sample yields some 130,000 clones, about three quarters seen once. The germline gives CDR1 KGHSH, CDR2 LQKENI. The CDR3 extends over 16 amino acids. V lost 3 bases to trimming and J lost 4 bases; unmatched junction nucleotides: 7. The sequences come from PBMCs, collected after 24 months of ibrutinib treatment. The receptor was derived from a human donor with chronic lymphocytic leukemia. The genes are TRBV18 and TRBJ1-4; 8 bases align to TRBD1. CDR3: CASSPRQGPINEKLFF. CDR3 nucleotide sequence: TGTGCCAGCTCACCCCGACAGGGGCCCATTAATGAAAAACTGTTTTTT.